The clone carrying this TCR beta chain was counted many times. Its antigen is undetermined. This specimen belongs to a study of CD8 T cells in ankylosing spondylitis. Germline assignment: CDR1 ENHRY and CDR2 SYGVKD. V lost 5 bases, J lost 0 bases, and 11 bases lay in between. The CDR3 sequence is 16 residues long. Each CDR3 protein is one row after TCRdb ran MiXCR on the 5' RACE reads. The table has roughly 440,000 distinct CDR3 sequences, 15% to 20% seen once. Regarding the study as a whole: A motif in TCR beta, a set of roughly eight highly homologous variants, appeared characteristic of ankylosing spondylitis blood.

The origin of this receptor is a male donor with ankylosing spondylitis. The chain recombines TRBV10-3 with TRBJ2-6; D uncertain. Specimen: blood, either unsorted or a sorted T cell fraction (not recorded which). CDR3 sequence: CAISPEWGSGANVLTF. In DNA, the CDR3 is TGTGCCATCAGTCCCGAGTGGGGCTCTGGGGCCAACGTCCTGACTTTC.